The 25 T cell receptor beta chains in this list originate from one sample, sequenced in a study of T-cell reconstitution after alpha-beta-depleted transplantation in children. Molecular barcoding with unique molecular identifiers was used for the TCRbeta library. TCRdb independently ran MiXCR on the PCR reads; one entry per CDR3 protein. The sample consists of a few hundred thousand distinct CDR3 sequences, roughly 18% of them appearing once. The sample consisted of PBMCs from the stem cell graft donor, taken from the stem cell graft. The receptors here all came from a human donor who donated a stem cell graft to a child with acute lymphoblastic leukemia.

The chain uses TRBV7-7 and TRBJ2-5; the D gene is possibly TRBD1 (6 bases). V was shortened by 3 bases and J by 1 base, with 12 bases between the two germline ends. The germline V gene encodes CDR1 SSHAT and CDR2 FNYEAQ (reference sequence). The CDR3 spans 15 residues. Here the CDR3 reads CASSLSGVPQETQYF. In DNA form, the CDR3 reads TGTGCCAGCAGCTTGTCAGGGGTGCCCCAAGAGACCCAGTACTTC.

This clonotype appeared many times. This chain joins TRBV4-1 and TRBJ1-2, with D possibly TRBD1 on 5 matching bases. V shed 1 base and J shed 6 bases, with 12 bases lying between them. The CDR3 runs 14 residues. CDR1 and CDR2 from the germline V gene are MGHRA and YSYEKL. Here the CDR3 reads CASSQVRGSHGYTF. In DNA, the CDR3 is TGCGCCAGCAGCCAAGTCCGGGGGAGTCATGGCTACACCTTC.

This clonotype was detected a few times. The V gene is TRBV12-3 or TRBV12-4, the J gene TRBJ2-5; D call uncertain. CDR3 length: 14 residues. V dropped 3 bases and J dropped 4 bases, with 12 bases sitting between them. CDR3: CASSFDTARETQYF. The CDR3 bases are TGTGCCAGCAGTTTCGACACAGCGAGAGAGACCCAGTACTTC.

The rearrangement joins TRBV15 to TRBJ2-7; D is perhaps TRBD1 (6 bases). Per the germline V gene, CDR1 is LNHNV and CDR2 is YYDKDF (reference sequence). The CDR3 sequence is 16 residues long. V was pared by 0 bases and J by 2 bases, with 14 bases between. DNA for the CDR3: TGTGCCACCAGCAGAGAGGACAGCGAACTTACCTACGAGCAGTACTTC. It translates to CATSREDSELTYEQYF.

J is TRBJ1-5 and V is TRBV20-1; no definite D call. Germline V lookup: CDR1 DFQATT, CDR2 SNEGSKA (reference sequence). The CDR3 covers 13 residues. The V and J ends lost 3 bases and 1 base respectively, with 7 bases between them. The CDR3 sequence: CSARWQSNQPQHF. CDR3 sequence (DNA): TGCAGTGCTAGGTGGCAGAGCAATCAGCCCCAGCATTTT.

In this sample, this clonotype turned up a few times. This chain joins TRBV4-1 and TRBJ1-1; perhaps TRBD1 as D (6 bases). This CDR3 region has 15 residues. V was shortened by 4 bases and J by 3 bases, with 15 bases between the two germline ends. Germline V gives CDR1 MGHRA, CDR2 YSYEKL. CDR3: CASSPIQGWDTEAFF. In nucleotides, the CDR3 is TGCGCCAGCAGCCCGATACAGGGATGGGACACTGAAGCTTTCTTT.

V gene TRBV19 combines with J gene TRBJ1-1; D ambiguous. This CDR3 region has 13 residues. CDR1 is LNHDA, CDR2 SQIVND, per germline (reference sequence). V was shortened by 1 base and J by 2 bases, with 5 bases between the two germline ends. This chain's CDR3 is CASSIGPNTEAFF. The CDR3 DNA sequence: TGTGCCAGTAGTATAGGCCCAAACACTGAAGCTTTCTTT.

The CDR3 coding sequence is TGCGCCAGCAGTGATCTTGGGAGTCACGGGGAGCTGTTTTTT. Translation: CASSDLGSHGELFF. This chain uses TRBV10-2 with TRBJ2-2, with D possibly TRBD2 on 5 matching bases. The CDR3 sequence is 14 residues long. V was trimmed by 3 bases and J by 7 bases, leaving 12 bases between them. CDR1 is WSHSY and CDR2 is SAAADI in the germline V gene.

The rearrangement links TRBV29-1 to TRBJ2-3; D may match TRBD1 or TRBD2 (6 bases each). V was cut by 0 bases and J by 2 bases, with 9 bases left in between. Germline CDR1 SQVTM, CDR2 ANQGSEA. This CDR3 has 14 residues. The CDR3 region is CSVEEGGSTDTQYF. The DNA for the CDR3 is TGCAGCGTTGAAGAGGGGGGCTCCACAGATACGCAGTATTTT.

This clonotype came up a few times. CDR3 in amino acids: CSASGVAGLSYEQYF. DNA for the CDR3: TGCAGTGCTAGCGGGGTAGCGGGCCTATCCTACGAGCAGTACTTC. The chain employs TRBV20-1 and TRBJ2-7; 7 bases align to TRBD2. The CDR3 length is 15 residues. V was pared by 3 bases and J by 1 base, with 9 bases of the junction left unmatched. Germline V CDR1 and CDR2: DFQATT, SNEGSKA (reference sequence).

This clonotype was picked up a small number of times. This sequence joins TRBV2 and TRBJ2-6, with TRBD2 identical over 8 bases. With V trimmed by 2 bases and J by 4 bases, 7 bases remained unmatched. The CDR3 has 17 amino acids. From germline, CDR1 is SNHLY and CDR2 FYNNEI. The CDR3 protein is CASSESGSGGGANVLTF. DNA of the CDR3: TGTGCCAGCAGTGAAAGCGGGAGTGGGGGCGGGGCCAACGTCCTGACTTTC.

This clonotype has more than one count but fewer than ten. The J gene is TRBJ2-5, the V gene TRBV5-1; 12 nucleotides agree with TRBD2. V was clipped by 5 bases and J by 3 bases; unmatched bases: 2. CDR1 is SGHRS and CDR2 is YFSETQ in the germline V gene. This CDR3 is 14 amino acids long. CDR3 region: CASRRLAGEETQYF. The DNA of the CDR3 is TGCGCCAGCAGAAGACTAGCGGGAGAAGAGACCCAGTACTTC.

Only a few counts were recorded for this clonotype. The genes are TRBV19 and TRBJ1-1; D gene unclear. V lost 2 bases and J 4 bases, leaving 17 bases between the germline ends. This CDR3 has 16 amino acids. Germline CDR1 is LNHDA and CDR2 is SQIVND (reference sequence). The CDR3 spells CASSIYRRGSGTEAFF. The CDR3 DNA follows: TGTGCCAGTAGTATATACCGGCGGGGAAGTGGCACTGAAGCTTTCTTT.

This clonotype was detected a few times. The rearrangement uses TRBV12-3 or TRBV12-4 and TRBJ2-3; D may be TRBD1 (5 bases). The CDR3 covers 13 residues. V lost 10 bases, J lost 2 bases, and 13 bases lay in between. CDR3 nucleotides: TGTGCCACCTTCGGACAAGACACAGATACGCAGTATTTT. Protein sequence: CATFGQDTDTQYF.

The chain joins TRBV11-2 to TRBJ2-1, with D tentatively TRBD1 or TRBD2 (5 bases each). CDR1 and CDR2 from the germline V gene are SGHAT and FQNNGV. The CDR3 is made up of 17 amino acids. V lost 5 bases to trimming and J lost 9 bases, with 26 bases between them. The CDR3 region is CASSPPWGISNNGEQFF. The CDR3 DNA follows: TGTGCCAGCAGCCCGCCCTGGGGGATCTCCAACAATGGTGAGCAGTTCTTC.

This clonotype has just a few counts. The chain uses TRBV4-2 and TRBJ1-2, with 7 bases matching TRBD1. This CDR3 region has 16 residues. The germline V gene encodes CDR1 LGHNA and CDR2 YNFKEQ. J gave up 6 bases and V 0 bases, and 10 bases lay outside the gene matches. As DNA, the CDR3 is TGTGCCAGCAGCCAAGATTTACGACAGGGTTACAATGGCTACACCTTC. Protein product: CASSQDLRQGYNGYTF.

The chain employs TRBV29-1 and TRBJ1-2, with TRBD1 as a possible D gene (6 bases). V gave up 7 bases and J gave up 6 bases, with 24 bases separating them. Per the germline V gene, CDR1 is SQVTM and CDR2 is ANQGSEA. The CDR3 loop spans 15 amino acids. The CDR3 DNA is TGCAGCGCTCTGAGGGGGTCATCGGAGCGGGATGGCTACACCTTC. Amino acids: CSALRGSSERDGYTF.

There are a few counts of this clonotype. The CDR3 reads CASSQDRKGRAFLSGEAFF. The CDR3 DNA follows: TGCGCCAGCAGCCAAGATCGGAAAGGGAGAGCCTTTCTATCAGGTGAAGCTTTCTTT. The chain recombines TRBV4-1 with TRBJ1-1; D gene ambiguous. This CDR3 spans 19 amino acids. V was trimmed by 0 bases and J by 7 bases, leaving 27 bases between them. Germline V gene lookup returns CDR1 MGHRA and CDR2 YSYEKL.

V and J are TRBV29-1 and TRBJ1-1; no reliable D call. Per germline, CDR1 SQVTM and CDR2 ANQGSEA. The CDR3 consists of 13 residues. The V end lost 3 bases, the J end lost 0 bases, and 8 bases lay between the germline ends. The DNA of the CDR3 is TGCAGCGTTGAGAAGGCAATGAACACTGAAGCTTTCTTT. Its translation: CSVEKAMNTEAFF.

The rearrangement joins TRBV6-5 to TRBJ2-2; D is unclear. The CDR3 extends over 15 amino acids. Germline V CDR1 and CDR2: MNHEY, SVGAGI. Between the trimmed V and J ends, which lost 0 bases and 8 bases, there was a span of 13 bases. This CDR3 is CASSYSNSAAGELFF. The CDR3 bases are TGTGCCAGCAGTTACTCGAACTCGGCCGCTGGGGAGCTGTTTTTT.

This clonotype occurred a few times. The V call is TRBV20-1, the J call TRBJ2-7; D is perhaps TRBD2 (6 bases). With 2 bases removed from V and 4 bases from J, the gap between germline ends came to 18 bases. This CDR3 contains 15 residues. Germline V gives CDR1 DFQATT, CDR2 SNEGSKA (reference sequence). Here the CDR3 reads CSARKRATGEYEQYF. The CDR3 nucleotides read TGCAGTGCTAGAAAGAGGGCAACGGGGGAGTACGAGCAGTACTTC.

This clonotype came up many times. The V and J genes are TRBV7-9 and TRBJ1-1, with D uncertain. The V end lost 2 bases, the J end lost 10 bases, and 14 bases lay between the germline ends. The CDR3 runs 13 residues. The V gene's germline CDR1 is SEHNR and CDR2 FQNEAQ (reference sequence). The CDR3 nucleotides read TGTGCCAGCAGCTTAACGGGGAATAGCGGAGCTTTCTTT. This encodes CASSLTGNSGAFF.

V usage is TRBV4-1 and J usage is TRBJ1-1; D unresolved. Germline loops: CDR1 MGHRA, CDR2 YSYEKL. Trimming removed 0 bases at V and 2 bases at J, with 13 bases between. The CDR3 has 16 residues. The CDR3 protein is CASSQEVSWSNTEAFF. In DNA form, the CDR3 reads TGCGCCAGCAGCCAAGAGGTTTCGTGGTCCAACACTGAAGCTTTCTTT.

Only a few counts were recorded for this clonotype. The chain employs TRBV15 and TRBJ2-7; D uncertain. Germline CDR1 reads LNHNV; CDR2 reads YYDKDF (reference sequence). CDR3 size: 13 residues. V was trimmed by 0 bases and J by 0 bases, leaving 3 bases between them. The chain's CDR3 is CATSRDFSYEQYF. Written as DNA, the CDR3 is TGTGCCACCAGCAGAGACTTCTCCTACGAGCAGTACTTC.

The chain is built from TRBV7-9 and TRBJ2-7; possibly TRBD1 for D (6 bases). CDR3 length: 17 amino acids. Per germline, CDR1 SEHNR and CDR2 FQNEAQ (reference sequence). V was trimmed by 5 bases and J by 0 bases, leaving 20 bases between them. Here the CDR3 DNA reads TGTGCCAGCAGCAACTCATCCGGCGGACAGTACTCCTACGAGCAGTACTTC. Its translation: CASSNSSGGQYSYEQYF.